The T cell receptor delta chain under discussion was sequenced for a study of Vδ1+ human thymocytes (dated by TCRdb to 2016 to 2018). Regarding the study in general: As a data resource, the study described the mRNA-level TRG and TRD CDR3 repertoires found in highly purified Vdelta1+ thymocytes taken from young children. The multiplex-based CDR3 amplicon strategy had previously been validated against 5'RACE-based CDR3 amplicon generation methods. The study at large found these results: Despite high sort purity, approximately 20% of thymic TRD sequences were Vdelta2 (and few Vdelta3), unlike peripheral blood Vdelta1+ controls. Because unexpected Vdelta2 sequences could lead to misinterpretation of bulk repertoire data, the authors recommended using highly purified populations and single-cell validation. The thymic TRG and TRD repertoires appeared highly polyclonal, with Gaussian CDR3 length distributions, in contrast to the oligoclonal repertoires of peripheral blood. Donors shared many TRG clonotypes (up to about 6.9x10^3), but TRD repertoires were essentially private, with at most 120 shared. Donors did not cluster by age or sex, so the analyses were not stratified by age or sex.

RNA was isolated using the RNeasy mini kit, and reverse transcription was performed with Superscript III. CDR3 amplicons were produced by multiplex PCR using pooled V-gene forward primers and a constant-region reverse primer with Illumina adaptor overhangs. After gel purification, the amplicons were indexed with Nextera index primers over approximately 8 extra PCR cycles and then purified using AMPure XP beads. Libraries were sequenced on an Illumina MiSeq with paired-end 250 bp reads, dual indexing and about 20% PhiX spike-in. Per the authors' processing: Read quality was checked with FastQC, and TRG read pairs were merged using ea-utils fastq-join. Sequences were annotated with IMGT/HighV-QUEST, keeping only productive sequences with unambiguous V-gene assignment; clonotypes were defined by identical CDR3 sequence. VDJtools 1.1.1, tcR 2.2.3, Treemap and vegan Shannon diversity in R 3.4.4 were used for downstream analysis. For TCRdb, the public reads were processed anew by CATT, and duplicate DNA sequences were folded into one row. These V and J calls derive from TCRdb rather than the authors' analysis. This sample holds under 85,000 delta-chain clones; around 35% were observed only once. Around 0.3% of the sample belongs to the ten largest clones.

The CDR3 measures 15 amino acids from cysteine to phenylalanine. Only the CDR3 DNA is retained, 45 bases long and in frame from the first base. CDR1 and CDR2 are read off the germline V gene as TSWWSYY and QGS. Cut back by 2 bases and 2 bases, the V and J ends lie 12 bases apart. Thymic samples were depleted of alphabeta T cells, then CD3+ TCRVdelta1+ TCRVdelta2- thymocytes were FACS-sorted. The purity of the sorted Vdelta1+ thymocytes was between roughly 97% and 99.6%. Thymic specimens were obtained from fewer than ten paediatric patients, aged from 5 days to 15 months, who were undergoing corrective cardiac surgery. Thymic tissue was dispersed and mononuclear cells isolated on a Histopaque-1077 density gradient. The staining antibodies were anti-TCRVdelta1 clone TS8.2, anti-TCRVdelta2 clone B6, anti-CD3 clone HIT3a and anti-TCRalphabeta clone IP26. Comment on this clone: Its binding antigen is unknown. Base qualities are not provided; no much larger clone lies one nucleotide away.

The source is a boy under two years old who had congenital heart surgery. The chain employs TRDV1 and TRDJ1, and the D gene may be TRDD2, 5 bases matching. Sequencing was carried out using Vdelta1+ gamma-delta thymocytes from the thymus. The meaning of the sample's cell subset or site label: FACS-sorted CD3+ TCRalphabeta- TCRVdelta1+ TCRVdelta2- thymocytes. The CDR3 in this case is CALGEGPTGTDKLIF. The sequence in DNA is TGTGCTCTTGGGGAAGGGCCTACGGGGACCGATAAACTCATCTTT.